Following are 9 T cell receptor beta chains from one sample sequenced in a study of blood T cells in healthy people across ages. Combining a sample-barcoded 5' primer with a J-beta primer mix, a second PCR ran for 7 to 11 cycles. MiXCR, applied by TCRdb to the 5' RACE reads, yields one record per CDR3 protein. The table includes 550,000 to 700,000 distinct CDR3 sequences, 27% detected once. Specimen: blood. The origin of the receptors is an older woman in good health.

This clonotype came up a few times. J is TRBJ2-5 and V is TRBV3-1; D is uncertain. The J call may not be correct, given that the DNA end is closer to TRBJ2-1. Per the germline V gene, CDR1 is LGHDT and CDR2 is YNNKEL (reference sequence). The CDR3 runs 13 residues. The CDR3 protein is CASSQVQTREQFF. As DNA, the CDR3 is TGTGCCAGCAGCCAAGTTCAGACTCGCGAGCAGTTCTTC.

This clonotype has just a few counts. The chain couples TRBV10-3 to TRBJ2-1; D possibly corresponds to TRBD2 (7 bases). V was clipped by 4 bases and J by 7 bases, with 14 bases between them. The CDR3 is 14 amino acids. Germline CDR1 and CDR2: ENHRY and SYGVKD. The CDR3 sequence: CAISAGGRGNEQFF. The CDR3 DNA follows: TGTGCCATCAGTGCCGGGGGGCGCGGTAATGAGCAGTTCTTC.

This chain joins TRBV7-8 and TRBJ1-1; D may be TRBD1 (6 bases). CDR3 length equals 13 residues. Germline-derived CDR1 and CDR2 are SGHVS and FQNEAQ. V was clipped by 7 bases and J by 5 bases, with 14 bases between them. DNA of the CDR3: TGTGCCAGCAACAAAGGGGGGGGAACTGAAGCTTTCTTT. It codes for CASNKGGGTEAFF.

This clonotype showed up many times. This chain connects TRBV15 to TRBJ2-4, with D perhaps TRBD1 (6 bases). This CDR3 is built from 16 residues. V was pared by 3 bases and J by 1 base, with 13 bases between. Per the germline V gene, CDR1 is LNHNV and CDR2 is YYDKDF (reference sequence). CDR3 DNA: TGTGCCACCAGCAGGGCCTTTCAGGGGGCCAAAAACATTCAGTACTTC. The encoded protein is CATSRAFQGAKNIQYF.

CDR3: CSAPRGGGAGDTQYF. CDR3 DNA: TGCAGTGCCCCACGGGGCGGGGGGGCCGGAGATACGCAGTATTTT. V gene TRBV20-1 combines with J gene TRBJ2-3; TRBD2 matches 9 bases. Trimming removed 6 bases from V and 5 bases from J; junction bases left unmatched: 12. The CDR3 is 15 residues long. Germline-derived CDR1 and CDR2 are DFQATT and SNEGSKA (reference sequence).

This clonotype was detected only a few times. The V gene is TRBV5-1, the J gene TRBJ2-5, with a tentative D call TRBD2 (5 bases). This CDR3 contains 15 residues. Germline V lookup: CDR1 SGHRS, CDR2 YFSETQ. Trimming pared 3 bases from V and 0 bases from J, leaving 12 bases between. The CDR3 nucleotides are TGCGCCAGCAGCTCAGAGCCGGGGTACCAAGAGACCCAGTACTTC. As protein: CASSSEPGYQETQYF.

The sample holds a few counts of this clonotype. Here the CDR3 reads CSASLKGMLQETQYF. The CDR3 nucleotides are TGCAGTGCTAGTTTGAAGGGGATGCTCCAAGAGACCCAGTACTTC. This chain uses TRBV20-1 with TRBJ2-5, with D perhaps TRBD1 (5 bases). Germline V gives CDR1 DFQATT, CDR2 SNEGSKA (reference sequence). The length of the CDR3 is 15 residues. V lost 3 bases to trimming and J lost 1 base, with 15 bases between them.

V gene TRBV29-1 combines with J gene TRBJ1-1; 8 nucleotides agree with TRBD1. The CDR3 loop spans 14 amino acids. Trimming at V came to 6 bases and at J to 1 base, leaving 7 bases not matched to a gene. Per the germline V gene, CDR1 is SQVTM and CDR2 is ANQGSEA. In DNA form, the CDR3 reads TGCAGCGTACTCCCCGGGACAGGGAACACTGAAGCTTTCTTT. It translates to CSVLPGTGNTEAFF.

J is TRBJ1-1 and V is TRBV20-1; 10 bases are shared with TRBD1. Germline lookup yields CDR1 DFQATT and CDR2 SNEGSKA (reference sequence). V lost 6 bases, J lost 4 bases, and 11 bases stayed unmatched. CDR3 length equals 15 residues. CDR3: CSAGIPGQGSTEAFF. The CDR3 DNA follows: TGCAGTGCGGGGATCCCGGGACAGGGGAGCACTGAAGCTTTCTTT.